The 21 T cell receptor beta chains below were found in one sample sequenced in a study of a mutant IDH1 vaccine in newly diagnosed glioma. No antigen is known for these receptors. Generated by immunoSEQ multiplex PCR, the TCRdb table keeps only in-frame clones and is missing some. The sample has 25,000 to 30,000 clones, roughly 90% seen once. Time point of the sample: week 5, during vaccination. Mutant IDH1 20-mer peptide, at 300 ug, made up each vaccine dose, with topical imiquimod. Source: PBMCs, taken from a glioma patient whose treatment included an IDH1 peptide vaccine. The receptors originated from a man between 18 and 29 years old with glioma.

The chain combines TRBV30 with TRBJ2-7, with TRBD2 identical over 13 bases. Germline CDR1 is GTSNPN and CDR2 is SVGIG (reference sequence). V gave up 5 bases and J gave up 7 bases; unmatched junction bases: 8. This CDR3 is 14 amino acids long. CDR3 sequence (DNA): TGTGCCTGGGGGACTAGCGGGACCTCGGGGGAGCAGTACTTC. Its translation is CAWGTSGTSGEQYF.

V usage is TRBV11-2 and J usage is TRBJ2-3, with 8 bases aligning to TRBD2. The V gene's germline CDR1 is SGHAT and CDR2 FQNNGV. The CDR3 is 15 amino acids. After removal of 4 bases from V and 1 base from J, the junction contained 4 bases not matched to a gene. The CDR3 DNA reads TGTGCCAGCAGCTCCGTAGCGGGGCGCACAGATACGCAGTATTTT. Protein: CASSSVAGRTDTQYF.

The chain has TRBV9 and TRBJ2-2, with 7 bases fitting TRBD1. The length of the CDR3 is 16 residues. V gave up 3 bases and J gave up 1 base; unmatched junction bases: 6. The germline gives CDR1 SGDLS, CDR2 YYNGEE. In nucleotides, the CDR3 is TGTGCCAGCAGCGCCCGACAGGGATTGAACACCGGGGAGCTGTTTTTT. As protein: CASSARQGLNTGELFF.

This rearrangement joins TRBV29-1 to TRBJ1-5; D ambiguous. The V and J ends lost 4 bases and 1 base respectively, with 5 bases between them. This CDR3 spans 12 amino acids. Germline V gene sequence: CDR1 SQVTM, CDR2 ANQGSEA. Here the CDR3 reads CSVGQSNQPQHF. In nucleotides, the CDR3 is TGCAGCGTTGGGCAGAGCAATCAGCCCCAGCATTTT.

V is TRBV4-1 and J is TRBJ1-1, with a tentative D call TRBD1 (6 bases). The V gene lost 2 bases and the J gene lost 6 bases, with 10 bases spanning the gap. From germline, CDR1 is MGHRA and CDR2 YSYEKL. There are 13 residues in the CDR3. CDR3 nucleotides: TGCGCCAGCAGCCAACAGGGGAGCGCTGAAGCTTTCTTT. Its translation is CASSQQGSAEAFF.

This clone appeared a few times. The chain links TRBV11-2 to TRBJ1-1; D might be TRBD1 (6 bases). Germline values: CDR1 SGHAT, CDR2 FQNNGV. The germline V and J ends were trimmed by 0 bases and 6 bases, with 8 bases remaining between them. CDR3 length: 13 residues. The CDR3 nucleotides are TGTGCCAGCAGCTTAGACCCAGGGGCTGAAGCTTTCTTT. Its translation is CASSLDPGAEAFF.

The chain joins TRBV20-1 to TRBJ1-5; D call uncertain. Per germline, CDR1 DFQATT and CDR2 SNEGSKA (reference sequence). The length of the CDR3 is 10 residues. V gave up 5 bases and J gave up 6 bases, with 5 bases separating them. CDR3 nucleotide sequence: TGCAGTGCTGGCGGTCAGCCCCAGCATTTT. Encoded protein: CSAGGQPQHF.

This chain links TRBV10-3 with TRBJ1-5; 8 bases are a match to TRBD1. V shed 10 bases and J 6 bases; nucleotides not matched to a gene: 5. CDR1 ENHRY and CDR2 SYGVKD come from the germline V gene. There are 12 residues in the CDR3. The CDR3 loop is CATRDRGQPQHF. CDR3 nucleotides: TGTGCCACCCGAGACAGGGGTCAGCCCCAGCATTTT.

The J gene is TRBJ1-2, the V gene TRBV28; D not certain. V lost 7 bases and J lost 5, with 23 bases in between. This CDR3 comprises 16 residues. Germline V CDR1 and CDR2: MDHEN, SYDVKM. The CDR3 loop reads CASTPFPRLATYGYTF. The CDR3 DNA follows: TGTGCCAGCACCCCTTTCCCTCGGTTAGCTACTTATGGCTACACCTTC.

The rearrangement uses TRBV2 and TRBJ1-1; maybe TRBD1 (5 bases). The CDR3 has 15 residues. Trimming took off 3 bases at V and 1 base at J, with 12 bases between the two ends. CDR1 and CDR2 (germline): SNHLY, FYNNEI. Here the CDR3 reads CASSDLDTGNTEAFF. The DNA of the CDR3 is TGTGCCAGCAGTGATCTGGACACTGGGAACACTGAAGCTTTCTTT.

The CDR3 DNA sequence: TGTGCCAGCAGCCAAGATTACAGCTGGGACTATGGCTACACCTTC. Amino acid sequence: CASSQDYSWDYGYTF. The chain couples TRBV4-2 to TRBJ1-2; D gene unclear. Germline assignment: CDR1 LGHNA and CDR2 YNFKEQ. This CDR3 is 15 amino acids long. V was shortened by 0 bases and J by 3 bases, with 11 bases between the two germline ends.

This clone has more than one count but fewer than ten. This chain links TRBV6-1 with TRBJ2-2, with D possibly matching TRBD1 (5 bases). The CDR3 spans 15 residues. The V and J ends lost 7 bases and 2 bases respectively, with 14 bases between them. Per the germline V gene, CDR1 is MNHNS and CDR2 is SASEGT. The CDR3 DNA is TGTGCCAGCATGGACATGGCAGGAAACACCGGGGAGCTGTTTTTT. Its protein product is CASMDMAGNTGELFF.

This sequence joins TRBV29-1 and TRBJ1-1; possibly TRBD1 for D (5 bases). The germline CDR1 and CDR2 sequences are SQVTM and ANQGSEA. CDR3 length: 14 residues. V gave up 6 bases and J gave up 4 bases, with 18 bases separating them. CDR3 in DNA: TGCAGCGTCGGCACTGGGACTTTGGGCACTGAAGCTTTCTTT. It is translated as CSVGTGTLGTEAFF.

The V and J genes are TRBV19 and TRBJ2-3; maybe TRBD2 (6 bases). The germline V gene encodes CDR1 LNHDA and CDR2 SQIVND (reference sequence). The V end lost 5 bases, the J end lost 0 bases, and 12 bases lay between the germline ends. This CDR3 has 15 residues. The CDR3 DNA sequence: TGTGCCAGTAGTGAGACTAGGAGTAGCACAGATACGCAGTATTTT. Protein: CASSETRSSTDTQYF.

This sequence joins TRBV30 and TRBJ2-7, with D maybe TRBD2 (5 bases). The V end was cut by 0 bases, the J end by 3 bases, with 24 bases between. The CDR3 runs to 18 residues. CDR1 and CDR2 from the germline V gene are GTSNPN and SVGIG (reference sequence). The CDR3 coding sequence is TGTGCCTGGAGTGTATCTGGGTCTCCCGAGGGAAATTACTACGAGCAGTACTTC. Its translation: CAWSVSGSPEGNYYEQYF. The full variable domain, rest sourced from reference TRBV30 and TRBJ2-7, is SQTIHQWPATLVQPVGSPLSLECTVEGTSNPNLYWYRQAAGRGLQLLFYSVGIGQISSEVPQNLSASRPQDRQFILSSKKLLLSDSGFYLCAWSVSGSPEGNYYEQYFGPGTRLTVT.

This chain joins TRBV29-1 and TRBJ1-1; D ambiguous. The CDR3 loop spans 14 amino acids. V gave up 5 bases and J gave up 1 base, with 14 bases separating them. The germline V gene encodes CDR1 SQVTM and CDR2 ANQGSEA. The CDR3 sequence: CSVSRSSGNTEAFF. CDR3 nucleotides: TGCAGCGTTTCCCGATCGAGCGGGAACACTGAAGCTTTCTTT.

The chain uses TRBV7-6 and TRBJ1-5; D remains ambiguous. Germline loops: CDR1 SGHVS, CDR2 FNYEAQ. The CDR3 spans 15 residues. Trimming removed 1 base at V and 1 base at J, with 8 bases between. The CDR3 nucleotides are TGTGCCAGCAGCTTAGGAGGCGCCAGCAATCAGCCCCAGCATTTT. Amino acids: CASSLGGASNQPQHF.

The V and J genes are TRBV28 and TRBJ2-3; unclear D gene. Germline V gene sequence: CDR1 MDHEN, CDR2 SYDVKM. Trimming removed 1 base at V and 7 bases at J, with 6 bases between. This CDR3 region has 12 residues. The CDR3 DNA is TGTGCCAGCAGTTTATCTCCTCATACGCAGTATTTT. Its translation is CASSLSPHTQYF.

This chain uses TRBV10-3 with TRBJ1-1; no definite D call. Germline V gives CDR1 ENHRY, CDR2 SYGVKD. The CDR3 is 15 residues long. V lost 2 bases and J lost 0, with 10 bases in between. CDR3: CAISEVKVLNTEAFF. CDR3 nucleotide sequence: TGTGCCATCAGTGAGGTTAAGGTATTGAACACTGAAGCTTTCTTT.

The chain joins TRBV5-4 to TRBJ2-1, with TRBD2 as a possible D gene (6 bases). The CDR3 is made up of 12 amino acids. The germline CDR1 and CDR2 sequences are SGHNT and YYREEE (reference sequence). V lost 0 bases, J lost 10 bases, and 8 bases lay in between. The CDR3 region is CASSLAGSEQFF. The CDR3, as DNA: TGTGCCAGCAGCTTGGCCGGGAGCGAGCAGTTCTTC. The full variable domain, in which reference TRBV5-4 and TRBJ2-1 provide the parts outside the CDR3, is ETGVTQSPTHLIKTRGQQVTLRCSSQSGHNTVSWYQQALGQGPQFIFQYYREEENGRGNFPPRFSGLQFPNYSSELNVNALELDDSALYLCASSLAGSEQFFGPGTRLTVL.

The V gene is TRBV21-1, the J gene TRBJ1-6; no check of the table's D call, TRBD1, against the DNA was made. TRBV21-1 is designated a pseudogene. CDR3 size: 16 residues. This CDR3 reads CASTLGTSLYNSPLHF. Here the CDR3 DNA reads TGTGCCAGCACCCTCGGGACATCTCTTTATAATTCACCCCTCCACTTT.